The next 30 T cell receptor beta chains were all read from a single sample in a study of identical twins. Each CDR3 protein gets one entry after TCRdb re-called the 5' RACE reads with MiXCR. The table shows approximately 210,000 distinct CDR3 sequences, with roughly 15% occurring only once. These data were likewise used in another study, on T cells expressing NK-cell markers.

The sequencing input was CD8+ T cells sorted from blood. Source of these receptors: a woman aged 18-35 years in good health.

V usage is TRBV6-1 and J usage is TRBJ2-3; 7 bases map to TRBD1. This CDR3 comprises 14 residues. Germline V lookup: CDR1 MNHNS, CDR2 SASEGT. V gave up 8 bases and J gave up 2 bases; unmatched junction bases: 7. CDR3: CASALTGPTDTQYF. Written as DNA, the CDR3 is TGTGCCAGCGCCCTGACAGGGCCCACAGATACGCAGTATTTT.

This clonotype was counted between two and nine times. The chain is built from TRBV9 and TRBJ1-2; 7 bases fit TRBD1. The length of the CDR3 is 15 residues. Per the germline V gene, CDR1 is SGDLS and CDR2 is YYNGEE. J lost 4 bases, V lost 0 bases, and 6 bases had no gene match. This CDR3 is CASSVGDSVVYGYTF. CDR3 DNA sequence: TGTGCCAGCAGCGTAGGGGACAGTGTAGTCTATGGCTACACCTTC.

This clonotype showed up just a few times. This chain links TRBV7-9 with TRBJ1-1, with a possible D match to TRBD1 (5 bases). The germline CDR1 and CDR2 sequences are SEHNR and FQNEAQ (reference sequence). The CDR3 loop spans 13 amino acids. V was cut by 3 bases and J by 4 bases, with 9 bases left in between. CDR3 region: CASSLRGFTEAFF. The DNA for the CDR3 is TGTGCCAGCAGCTTGAGGGGCTTCACTGAAGCTTTCTTT.

This chain connects TRBV5-1 to TRBJ2-2; D call uncertain. This CDR3 spans 13 amino acids. Germline V lookup: CDR1 SGHRS, CDR2 YFSETQ. V was shortened by 5 bases and J by 3 bases, with 8 bases between the two germline ends. DNA for the CDR3: TGCGCCAGCAGAACGATAGACACCGGGGAGCTGTTTTTT. This translates into CASRTIDTGELFF.

The genes are TRBV14 and TRBJ1-2; 7 nucleotides align to TRBD1. The V gene end was trimmed by 5 bases and the J gene end by 5 bases; junction bases not matched to a gene: 14. From germline, CDR1 is SGHDN and CDR2 FVKESK. The CDR3 is made up of 16 amino acids. The CDR3 region has the DNA TGTGCCAGCAGCATTTTCTTACAGGGGTCTCCTTATGGCTACACCTTC. Translation gives CASSIFLQGSPYGYTF.

This clonotype was seen a few times. The CDR3 DNA is TGCGCCAGCAGCCAAGATGGCGCTCCCTACAATGAGCAGTTCTTC. It translates to CASSQDGAPYNEQFF. V usage is TRBV4-3 and J usage is TRBJ2-1; the D is unclear. This CDR3 contains 15 residues. Germline V gene sequence: CDR1 LGHNA, CDR2 YSLEER. V was pared by 0 bases and J by 2 bases, with 8 bases between.

This clonotype has just a few counts. The chain employs TRBV12-3 or TRBV12-4 and TRBJ1-1, with a tentative D call TRBD1 (6 bases). This CDR3 contains 12 residues. V was pared by 5 bases and J by 8 bases, with 12 bases between. For the CDR3, the DNA is TGTGCCAGCAGTCCGCCGACAGGAGAAGCTTTCTTT. Translation gives CASSPPTGEAFF.

This rearrangement joins TRBV7-8 to TRBJ1-3; 7 bases align to TRBD1. The length of the CDR3 is 14 residues. Germline V gene lookup returns CDR1 SGHVS and CDR2 FQNEAQ. V trimming: 5 bases; J trimming: 3 bases; junction bases outside the gene matches: 4. CDR3 coding DNA: TGTGCCAGCAGCGCCCGGGACAGTGGAAACACCATATATTTT. Its translation is CASSARDSGNTIYF. Variable domain in full (rest from reference TRBV7-8 and TRBJ1-3): GAGVSQSPRYKVAKRGQDVALRCDPISGHVSLFWYQQALGQGPEFLTYFQNEAQLDKSGLPSDRFFAERPEGSVSTLKIQRTQQEDSAVYLCASSARDSGNTIYFGEGSWLTVV.

The V and J genes are TRBV6-5 and TRBJ2-7, with 7 bases that match TRBD2. Germline V CDR1 and CDR2: MNHEY, SVGAGI. The CDR3 extends over 12 amino acids. The trim removed 11 bases at V and 2 bases at J, leaving 6 bases unmatched. The DNA for the CDR3 is TGTGCCGTCAATGGGGGGGCCTACGAGCAGTACTTC. This translates into CAVNGGAYEQYF.

The sample holds a few counts of this clonotype. V usage is TRBV14 and J usage is TRBJ2-1, with 8 bases aligning to TRBD2. V lost 0 bases to trimming and J lost 3 bases; unmatched junction nucleotides: 1. Germline CDR1 reads SGHDN; CDR2 reads FVKESK. The CDR3 loop spans 15 amino acids. CDR3: CASSQETSGYNEQFF. The CDR3 nucleotides read TGTGCCAGCAGCCAAGAAACTAGCGGCTACAATGAGCAGTTCTTC.

The CDR3, as DNA: TGTGCCAGCAGCGTAGATGGCGGACAGCCCCAGCATTTT. It codes for CASSVDGGQPQHF. The chain carries TRBV9 and TRBJ1-5, with unresolved D. CDR1 is SGDLS, CDR2 YYNGEE, per germline. The CDR3 contains 13 residues. V was clipped by 0 bases and J by 7 bases, with 8 bases between them.

There are a few counts of this clonotype. J is TRBJ1-2 and V is TRBV29-1, with 7 nucleotides matching TRBD1. Trimming removed 6 bases from V and 7 bases from J; junction bases left unmatched: 8. CDR3 size: 12 residues. Germline CDR1 reads SQVTM; CDR2 reads ANQGSEA. The CDR3 sequence: CSVLTGAGGYTF. Here the CDR3 DNA reads TGCAGCGTGCTAACAGGGGCGGGTGGCTACACCTTC.

This clonotype was observed a few times. The V and J genes are TRBV10-2 and TRBJ2-5; 8 bases fit TRBD2. CDR1 is WSHSY, CDR2 SAAADI, per germline. The CDR3 has 14 residues. J gave up 3 bases and V 6 bases, and 6 bases lay outside the gene matches. CDR3: CASRLTSVKETQYF. CDR3 nucleotide sequence: TGCGCCAGCAGACTGACTAGCGTTAAAGAGACCCAGTACTTC.

This clonotype turned up a few times. The chain joins TRBV7-2 to TRBJ2-1; 7 bases align to TRBD1. Germline assignment: CDR1 SGHTA and CDR2 FQGNSA. J lost 2 bases, V lost 4 bases, and 5 bases had no gene match. The CDR3 contains 15 residues. CDR3 protein: CASSSTGTAYNEQFF. Written as DNA, the CDR3 is TGTGCCAGCAGCTCGACCGGGACAGCCTACAATGAGCAGTTCTTC.

The chain recombines TRBV9 with TRBJ2-2; D call uncertain. Trimming took 4 bases from V and 6 from J, leaving 13 bases between them. The CDR3 is 14 residues long. Germline CDR1 is SGDLS and CDR2 is YYNGEE. CDR3 in amino acids: CASSFDGRAGELFF. The CDR3 DNA reads TGTGCCAGCAGCTTCGACGGCCGTGCCGGGGAGCTGTTTTTT.

This clonotype has ten or more counts. The CDR3 spells CASSLNRGIGYTF. The CDR3 DNA follows: TGTGCCAGCAGTTTAAACAGGGGTATTGGCTACACCTTC. This chain joins TRBV12-3 or TRBV12-4 and TRBJ1-2; 7 nucleotides line up with TRBD1. The CDR3 is 13 amino acids. The ends lost 2 bases at V and 7 bases at J; junction bases unmatched: 4.

Ten or more counts support this clonotype. V and J are TRBV12-3 or TRBV12-4 and TRBJ2-3; D ambiguous. The ends were cut back, 3 bases at V and 5 bases at J, with 3 bases in the middle. This CDR3 is 11 amino acids long. CDR3 nucleotides: TGTGCCAGCAGTTTTGGAGATACGCAGTATTTT. Protein product: CASSFGDTQYF.

Only a few counts were recorded for this clonotype. The V and J genes are TRBV6-2 or TRBV6-3 and TRBJ2-1; no reliable D call. Trimming removed 4 bases from V and 3 bases from J, with 7 bases in between. The CDR3 is 13 amino acids. Germline CDR1 MNHEY, CDR2 SVGEGT. This CDR3 reads CASSFPIYNEQFF. In DNA, the CDR3 is TGTGCCAGCAGTTTCCCCATCTACAATGAGCAGTTCTTC.

The CDR3 nucleotides are TGTGCCAGCAGCGTAGCCAACGACGAGCAGTACTTC. Its translation: CASSVANDEQYF. The V gene is TRBV9, the J gene TRBJ2-7; D not resolved. This CDR3 comprises 12 residues. The germline gives CDR1 SGDLS, CDR2 YYNGEE. Deletions cut 0 bases from V and 5 bases from J, with 6 bases between.

The chain combines TRBV12-3 or TRBV12-4 with TRBJ2-1; 10 bases map to TRBD2. The CDR3 sequence is 13 residues long. V dropped 5 bases and J dropped 9; count of bases not matched to a gene: 4. The CDR3 DNA is TGTGCCAGCAGTCTTAGCGGGGGGAGTGAGCAGTTCTTC. Translating gives CASSLSGGSEQFF.

Ten or more counts support this clonotype. The chain combines TRBV9 with TRBJ2-7, with 10 bases lining up with TRBD2. The germline V gene encodes CDR1 SGDLS and CDR2 YYNGEE. CDR3 length: 14 residues. J was trimmed by 2 bases and V by 5 bases; bases with no gene match: 4. The CDR3 spells CASSTSGEAYEQYF. The CDR3 region has the DNA TGTGCCAGCAGTACTAGCGGGGAGGCCTACGAGCAGTACTTC.

J is TRBJ2-1 and V is TRBV12-3 or TRBV12-4; D unresolved. The germline V and J ends were trimmed by 6 bases and 2 bases, with 8 bases remaining between them. The CDR3 has 13 residues. Here the CDR3 reads CASSDTTYNEQFF. For the CDR3, the DNA is TGTGCCAGCAGCGACACGACCTACAATGAGCAGTTCTTC.

Only a few counts were recorded for this clonotype. In nucleotides, the CDR3 is TGTGCCAGCAGTTTCCCGAGGAGGGCGAAGCAGTTCTTC. The encoded protein is CASSFPRRAKQFF. The chain joins TRBV27 to TRBJ2-1; possible D gene TRBD2, 6 bases. The germline V and J ends were trimmed by 3 bases and 11 bases, with 14 bases remaining between them. There are 13 residues in the CDR3. Germline CDR1 reads MNHEY; CDR2 reads SMNVEV (reference sequence).

This clonotype was counted between two and nine times. The chain links TRBV6-1 to TRBJ2-1, with TRBD2 as a possible D gene (5 bases). CDR1 and CDR2 from the germline V gene are MNHNS and SASEGT. Trimming shortened V by 8 bases and J by 8 bases, and 16 bases separated the two germline ends. This CDR3 has 13 amino acids. CDR3 bases: TGTGCCAGCGCCGGGGTTTCCGGGCATGAGCAGTTCTTC. Translation gives CASAGVSGHEQFF.

V usage is TRBV7-6 and J usage is TRBJ2-3; D uncertain. The CDR3 has 12 amino acids. V lost 4 bases to trimming and J lost 5 bases, with 7 bases between them. The germline gives CDR1 SGHVS, CDR2 FNYEAQ. The CDR3 protein is CASSSGLDTQYF. In DNA form, the CDR3 reads TGTGCCAGCAGCTCGGGCCTAGATACGCAGTATTTT.

The table lists this clonotype with a few counts. The rearrangement joins TRBV19 to TRBJ2-7; 7 bases are shared with TRBD2. J was trimmed by 5 bases and V by 6 bases; bases with no gene match: 7. Germline V CDR1 and CDR2: LNHDA, SQIVND (reference sequence). The length of the CDR3 is 13 residues. CDR3 sequence (DNA): TGTGCCAGTAGCGCGGCGGGAGCCCACGAGCAGTACTTC. This codes for CASSAAGAHEQYF. Full variable domain (outside the CDR3, taken from reference TRBV19 and TRBJ2-7): DGGITQSPKYLFRKEGQNVTLSCEQNLNHDAMYWYRQDPGQGLRLIYYSQIVNDFQKGDIAEGYSVSREKKESFPLTVTSAQKNPTAFYLCASSAAGAHEQYFGPGTRLTVT.

J is TRBJ2-2 and V is TRBV3-1, with D unclear. Germline CDR1 and CDR2: LGHDT and YNNKEL (reference sequence). The V and J ends lost 2 bases and 2 bases respectively, with 0 bases between them. The CDR3 sequence is 12 residues long. The chain's CDR3 is CASSQNTGELFF. In nucleotides, the CDR3 is TGTGCCAGCAGCCAAAACACCGGGGAGCTGTTTTTT.

This sequence joins TRBV6-1 and TRBJ2-6; 7 nucleotides line up with TRBD1. CDR3 length: 16 residues. Trimming at V came to 2 bases and at J to 6 bases, leaving 7 bases not matched to a gene. The germline gives CDR1 MNHNS, CDR2 SASEGT. The CDR3 DNA sequence: TGTGCCAGCAGTGAAAGACAGGGATCCGTGGCCAACGTCCTGACTTTC. It encodes CASSERQGSVANVLTF.

The sample holds a few counts of this clonotype. The chain joins TRBV2 to TRBJ1-1; D may be TRBD1 (5 bases). The CDR3 is 13 amino acids. Germline assignment: CDR1 SNHLY and CDR2 FYNNEI. CDR3 DNA: TGTGCGGGGGGGGAGAGCTTCGGCACTGAAGCTTTCTTT. This encodes CAGGESFGTEAFF.

The J gene is TRBJ2-5, the V gene TRBV19; D is ambiguous. The V end was cut by 1 base, the J end by 1 base, with 7 bases between. Germline CDR1 is LNHDA and CDR2 is SQIVND (reference sequence). CDR3 size: 14 residues. DNA for the CDR3: TGTGCCAGTAGTATAGCAGAGACCCAAGAGACCCAGTACTTC. Amino acid sequence: CASSIAETQETQYF.